The 30 T cell receptor beta chains below come from one sample, sequenced in a study of blood T cell repertoires in COVID-19. TCRdb's copy holds only in-frame clones and misses some; the assay was immunoSEQ multiplex PCR. Among some 200,000 clones listed, more than 80% were seen once. The specimen was peripheral blood. Source of these receptors: a woman in her sixties or seventies with acute or convalescent COVID-19.

The rearrangement links TRBV28 to TRBJ2-1; 12 nucleotides align to TRBD2. J was trimmed by 8 bases and V by 6 bases; bases with no gene match: 11. The germline gives CDR1 MDHEN, CDR2 SYDVKM. The CDR3 contains 16 residues. Here the CDR3 reads CASRPGLAGKSHEQFF. In DNA, the CDR3 is TGTGCCAGCAGGCCCGGACTAGCGGGAAAGAGCCATGAGCAGTTCTTC.

The CDR3 nucleotides read TGTGCCAGCTCACCGCCGCAGGGGGGCACAGATACGCAGTATTTT. Protein: CASSPPQGGTDTQYF. This chain joins TRBV18 and TRBJ2-3; TRBD1 aligns across 7 bases. Germline CDR1 and CDR2: KGHSH and LQKENI. V lost 3 bases and J lost 1; bases outside the gene matches: 4. The CDR3 is 15 amino acids.

The V and J genes are TRBV2 and TRBJ2-3; 9 bases are a match to TRBD2. Trimming at V came to 4 bases and at J to 1 base, leaving 9 bases not matched to a gene. Germline CDR1 reads SNHLY; CDR2 reads FYNNEI. The CDR3 has 17 amino acids. This CDR3 is CASSGSIAGAGTDTQYF. The CDR3 region has the DNA TGTGCCAGCAGTGGTAGCATAGCGGGAGCGGGCACAGATACGCAGTATTTT.

The J gene is TRBJ1-5, the V gene TRBV18, with TRBD1 as a possible D gene (5 bases). CDR3 length equals 16 residues. Germline CDR1 reads KGHSH; CDR2 reads LQKENI. Trimming removed 4 bases from V and 6 bases from J, with 19 bases in between. CDR3 DNA: TGTGCCAGCTCACATTCACAGCGCATAGGGGTTCAGCCCCAGCATTTT. Translation gives CASSHSQRIGVQPQHF.

The V gene is TRBV9, the J gene TRBJ1-1, with D possibly TRBD1 on 5 matching bases. Germline V gene data show CDR1 as SGDLS and CDR2 as YYNGEE. The V end was cut by 0 bases, the J end by 4 bases, with 10 bases between. The CDR3 contains 14 residues. The CDR3 region has the DNA TGTGCCAGCAGCGTAGTAGGGGAAGGCACTGAAGCTTTCTTT. Amino acid sequence: CASSVVGEGTEAFF.

This chain links TRBV30 with TRBJ1-6, with no clear D. There are 13 residues in the CDR3. CDR1 GTSNPN and CDR2 SVGIG come from the germline V gene (reference sequence). Trimming removed 4 bases from V and 7 bases from J, with 11 bases in between. CDR3 sequence (DNA): TGTGCCTGGACCCTCCCAGGCAATTCACCCCTCCACTTT. This codes for CAWTLPGNSPLHF.

The V call is TRBV5-1, the J call TRBJ2-1; the match to TRBD2 covers 8 bases. This CDR3 is built from 16 residues. J gave up 9 bases and V 0 bases, and 11 bases lay outside the gene matches. The germline CDR1 and CDR2 sequences are SGHRS and YFSETQ. CDR3 coding DNA: TGCGCCAGCAGCTTGGAGGCGCGGGAGGATTCCAGTGAGCAGTTCTTC. Its protein is CASSLEAREDSSEQFF.

The gene calls are TRBV5-6 and TRBJ1-4; D possibly corresponds to TRBD1 (5 bases). CDR1 is SGHDT and CDR2 is YYEEEE in the germline V gene. The germline V and J ends were trimmed by 7 bases and 6 bases, with 16 bases remaining between them. The CDR3 runs 14 residues. CDR3 residues: CASRKTGGDEKLFF. The CDR3, as DNA: TGTGCCAGCCGGAAGACGGGAGGGGATGAAAAACTGTTTTTT. Full variable domain (rest looked up from reference TRBV5-6 and TRBJ1-4): DAGVTQSPTHLIKTRGQQVTLRCSPKSGHDTVSWYQQALGQGPQFIFQYYEEEERQRGNFPDRFSGHQFPNYSSELNVNALLLGDSALYLCASRKTGGDEKLFFGSGTQLSVL.

The J gene is TRBJ2-3, the V gene TRBV6-5; TRBD1 is a possible D gene (6 bases). V lost 4 bases and J lost 2, with 13 bases in between. Per germline, CDR1 MNHEY and CDR2 SVGAGI. The CDR3 has 15 residues. The CDR3 DNA reads as TGTGCCAGCAGTTTAGACAGGTCCCCCACAGATACGCAGTATTTT. Its protein is CASSLDRSPTDTQYF.

The chain has TRBV24-1 and TRBJ2-1; the match to TRBD1 covers 8 bases. The CDR3 is 15 amino acids. Germline lookup yields CDR1 KGHDR and CDR2 SFDVKD. The V gene end was trimmed by 3 bases and the J gene end by 4 bases; junction bases not matched to a gene: 4. The CDR3 spells CATSDDRGQYNEQFF. The CDR3 DNA is TGTGCCACCAGTGATGACAGGGGACAGTACAATGAGCAGTTCTTC.

This rearrangement joins TRBV3-1 (or the pseudogene TRBV3-2) to TRBJ1-1; D is undetermined. The CDR3 totals 15 residues. Per the germline V gene, CDR1 is LGHDT and CDR2 is YNNKEL (reference sequence). V lost 6 bases to trimming and J lost 5 bases, with 19 bases between them. Here the CDR3 reads CASSPAGSPGTEAFF. For the CDR3, the DNA is TGTGCCAGCAGTCCGGCGGGTTCCCCGGGAACTGAAGCTTTCTTT.

The chain is built from TRBV12-3 or TRBV12-4 and TRBJ2-7, with 9 positions matching TRBD2. This CDR3 spans 13 amino acids. V lost 1 base to trimming and J lost 13 bases; unmatched junction nucleotides: 8. The CDR3 here is CASSLEVAGVPYF. In DNA form, the CDR3 reads TGTGCCAGCAGTTTAGAGGTAGCGGGAGTTCCTTACTTC.

The chain uses TRBV27 and TRBJ2-1, with 11 bases matching TRBD1. V trimming: 7 bases; J trimming: 6 bases; junction bases outside the gene matches: 17. Germline assignment: CDR1 MNHEY and CDR2 SMNVEV (reference sequence). This CDR3 is 18 amino acids long. The CDR3 region is CASTGQGGRPLWGNEQFF. CDR3 nucleotide sequence: TGTGCCAGCACGGGACAGGGGGGTAGGCCCCTCTGGGGCAATGAGCAGTTCTTC.

The V gene is TRBV28, the J gene TRBJ2-1; TRBD2 might be the D (6 bases). Germline CDR1 is MDHEN and CDR2 is SYDVKM. CDR3 size: 13 residues. Trimming took off 1 base at V and 9 bases at J, with 10 bases between the two ends. DNA of the CDR3: TGTGCCAGCAGTTTATCGGGACTTCCTGAGCAGTTCTTC. This translates into CASSLSGLPEQFF. Variable domain in full (rest from reference TRBV28 and TRBJ2-1): DVKVTQSSRYLVKRTGEKVFLECVQDMDHENMFWYRQDPGLGLRLIYFSYDVKMKEKGDIPEGYSVSREKKERFSLILESASTNQTSMYLCASSLSGLPEQFFGPGTRLTVL.

J is TRBJ1-2 and V is TRBV2, with D maybe TRBD1 (5 bases). The CDR3 totals 13 residues. The V end was cut by 7 bases, the J end by 4 bases, with 13 bases between. Germline V gene data show CDR1 as SNHLY and CDR2 as FYNNEI. In DNA, the CDR3 is TGTGCCAGCACCTACGGAGGGACCTATGGCTACACCTTC. Translating gives CASTYGGTYGYTF.

V is TRBV21-1 and J is TRBJ1-6; TRBD1 was called by the table and not checked on the DNA. TRBV21-1 represents a pseudogene. The CDR3 covers 15 residues. The CDR3 DNA sequence: TGTGCCAGCAGCAAAGCTCACAGATTTAATTCACCCCTCCACTTT. It specifies CASSKAHRFNSPLHF.

This clone was observed a handful of times. The chain recombines TRBV10-3 with TRBJ2-7; a weak D match, TRBD2 (6 bases). Trimming cost V 3 bases and J 5 bases, with 23 bases left between them. The CDR3 runs to 17 residues. In germline, CDR1 is ENHRY, CDR2 SYGVKD. The CDR3 region has the DNA TGTGCCATCAGTGATACCCCCAGGTGGGGGGTGGAGGACGAGCAGTACTTC. This gives the protein CAISDTPRWGVEDEQYF.

The chain couples TRBV4-2 to TRBJ2-7; maybe TRBD2 (6 bases). CDR3 length equals 13 residues. Germline V CDR1 and CDR2: LGHNA, YNFKEQ. The V end lost 0 bases, the J end lost 7 bases, and 10 bases lay between the germline ends. CDR3: CASSQESRGEQYF. The DNA of the CDR3 is TGTGCCAGCAGCCAAGAGAGTCGGGGGGAGCAGTACTTC.

This clone was detected once. The genes are TRBV4-2 and TRBJ1-2, with TRBD1 identical over 8 bases. J lost 6 bases, V lost 2 bases, and 8 bases had no gene match. Per the germline V gene, CDR1 is LGHNA and CDR2 is YNFKEQ. There are 15 residues in the CDR3. The DNA of the CDR3 is TGTGCCAGCAGCCAAAACGACAGGGGAAAGGATGGCTACACCTTC. It is translated as CASSQNDRGKDGYTF.

This sequence joins TRBV19 and TRBJ1-2, with D possibly TRBD1 on 5 matching bases. CDR3 length equals 13 residues. CDR1 is LNHDA and CDR2 is SQIVND in the germline V gene (reference sequence). The ends were cut back, 4 bases at V and 12 bases at J, with 18 bases in the middle. The CDR3 DNA follows: TGTGCCAGTAGTAACTCCCTGACAGAGGCCAACACCTTC. It encodes CASSNSLTEANTF.

The chain carries TRBV7-6 and TRBJ2-2, with TRBD1 as a possible D gene (6 bases). Trimming removed 5 bases at V and 6 bases at J, with 22 bases between. The length of the CDR3 is 17 residues. Germline V lookup: CDR1 SGHVS, CDR2 FNYEAQ. CDR3 protein: CASSQGTRTRESGELFF. In DNA, the CDR3 is TGTGCCAGCAGCCAGGGGACCCGAACTAGGGAGTCCGGGGAGCTGTTTTTT. The whole variable domain, remainder taken from reference TRBV7-6 and TRBJ2-2, is GAGVSQSPRYKVTKRGQDVALRCDPISGHVSLYWYRQALGQGPEFLTYFNYEAQQDKSGLPNDRFSAERPEGSISTLTIQRTEQRDSAMYRCASSQGTRTRESGELFFGEGSRLTVL.

This clone was seen a few times. The V gene is TRBV30, the J gene TRBJ1-1; D perhaps matches TRBD1 (5 bases). Germline values: CDR1 GTSNPN, CDR2 SVGIG (reference sequence). The CDR3 spans 16 residues. V was pared by 0 bases and J by 1 base, with 15 bases between. Here the CDR3 reads CAWSVRGGVTNTEAFF. Here the CDR3 DNA reads TGTGCCTGGAGTGTAAGGGGAGGGGTTACGAACACTGAAGCTTTCTTT.

This clone is a singleton in its sample. J is TRBJ1-2 and V is TRBV6-4; 10 positions match TRBD1. Germline V gene lookup returns CDR1 MRHNA and CDR2 SNTAGT. The V and J ends lost 5 bases and 0 bases, in that order; junction bases with no gene match: 3. This CDR3 region has 15 residues. In DNA form, the CDR3 reads TGTGCCAGCAGTACCGGGACAGGGGCTAACTATGGCTACACCTTC. Translation gives CASSTGTGANYGYTF.

This clone showed up just once. CDR3 sequence reads: CASSYTSGRTEAFF. CDR3 bases: TGTGCCAGCAGTTACACGTCTGGGCGCACTGAAGCTTTCTTT. V is TRBV6-2 or TRBV6-3 and J is TRBJ1-1; D call uncertain. CDR1 and CDR2 from the germline V gene are MNHEY and SVGEGT. The V gene lost 2 bases and the J gene lost 4 bases, with 11 bases spanning the gap. The CDR3 runs 14 residues.

The chain combines TRBV2 with TRBJ1-3, with 9 bases identical to TRBD1. The CDR3 loop spans 14 amino acids. V shed 6 bases and J 4 bases; nucleotides not matched to a gene: 4. Germline V gene data show CDR1 as SNHLY and CDR2 as FYNNEI. The CDR3 sequence: CASSTTGGGNTIYF. The CDR3 region has the DNA TGTGCCAGCAGCACGACAGGGGGAGGAAACACCATATATTTT.

The chain uses TRBV18 and TRBJ2-4; 10 nucleotides agree with TRBD1. Trimming removed 4 bases from V and 7 bases from J; junction bases left unmatched: 7. There are 15 residues in the CDR3. Germline CDR1 reads KGHSH; CDR2 reads LQKENI. CDR3 nucleotide sequence: TGTGCCAGCTCACAAGACAGGGGGCTTGTGAACATTCAGTACTTC. Protein sequence: CASSQDRGLVNIQYF.

The CDR3 reads CASSLEGFPGRATSEQFF. The CDR3 DNA follows: TGTGCCAGCAGCTTAGAAGGGTTCCCCGGGAGGGCAACGAGTGAGCAGTTCTTC. The chain recombines TRBV11-2 with TRBJ2-1; 8 bases line up with TRBD2. Germline-derived CDR1 and CDR2 are SGHAT and FQNNGV. The CDR3 totals 18 residues. The junction had 16 bases not matched to a gene; V was cut back by 0 bases and J by 9 bases.

V is TRBV19 and J is TRBJ2-2; 9 positions match TRBD1. Per germline, CDR1 LNHDA and CDR2 SQIVND (reference sequence). Losses at the gene ends were 5 bases for V and 6 bases for J; bases not matched to a gene: 4. The CDR3 has 14 amino acids. CDR3 sequence reads: CASSLQGAPGELFF. The CDR3 region has the DNA TGTGCCAGTAGTTTACAGGGGGCTCCCGGGGAGCTGTTTTTT.

The chain joins TRBV6-5 to TRBJ1-5; weak D call: TRBD1 (6 bases). Germline V gene sequence: CDR1 MNHEY, CDR2 SVGAGI. The V gene lost 8 bases and the J gene lost 4 bases, with 18 bases spanning the gap. The CDR3 is 15 amino acids. The CDR3 DNA is TGTGCCAGCCTAATAGATGGACAGCGTAATCAGCCCCAGCATTTT. Translation gives CASLIDGQRNQPQHF.

This sequence joins TRBV2 and TRBJ2-3; TRBD1 matches 11 bases. Germline V CDR1 and CDR2: SNHLY, FYNNEI. The CDR3 runs 14 residues. After removal of 3 bases from V and 4 bases from J, the junction contained 0 bases not matched to a gene. In nucleotides, the CDR3 is TGTGCCAGCAGTGAGGACAGGGGGCCAGATACGCAGTATTTT. Amino acids: CASSEDRGPDTQYF.